Listed below are T cell receptor beta chains from one sample, sequenced in a study of T cell repertoires and HLA-DP antigens. No antigen has been assigned to these receptors. Only in-frame clones appear in the TCRdb table, and some are missing; sequencing was by immunoSEQ multiplex PCR. There are roughly 110,000 clones in the sample; approximately 92% occur only once, and around 0.3% lies in the top ten. Sequenced material: CD4+ T cells from PBMCs. These receptors originate from a woman aged 18-29 years in good health and CMV-seronegative. CDR3s include the opening cysteine and the closing phenylalanine or tryptophan. Each record gives: J gene, V gene, D gene, clone size, CDR3 DNA, CDR3 protein. The D gene is left open where the match is weak. Expanded clones get a size class; other rows say once, few or many, or leave the size out.

>TRBJ2-5|TRBV6-5|.|.
TGTGCCAGCAGACCTTTCGCTCTGGGGACCCAGTACTTC
CASRPFALGTQYF
>TRBJ1-5|TRBV7-9|.|.
TGTGCCAGCAGCTTTGGTAATAATCAGCCCCAGCATTTT
CASSFGNNQPQHF
>TRBJ1-4|TRBV28|.|.
TGTGCCAGCCTCAGGGGAACTAATGAAAAACTGTTTTTT
CASLRGTNEKLFF
>TRBJ2-3|TRBV18|.|.
TGTGCCAGCTCACCTTTTGAAAGCACAGATACGCAGTATTTT
CASSPFESTDTQYF
>TRBJ2-2|TRBV7-3|.|.
TGTGCCAGCAGCTTAACAGGGTCCCGTGGCACCGGGGAGCTGTTTTTT
CASSLTGSRGTGELFF
>TRBJ2-1|TRBV6-5|.|.
TGTGCCAGCAAGAGAGGCCTTTCCTACAATGAGCAGTTCTTC
CASKRGLSYNEQFF
>TRBJ2-5|TRBV4-1|.|.
TGCGCCAGCAGCCAAGCCCCGACGGGGGTTCAAGAGACCCAGTACTTC
CASSQAPTGVQETQYF
>TRBJ1-4|TRBV25-1|.|.
TGTGCCAGCAGTGCCACCGGGACTAATGAAAAACTGTTTTTT
CASSATGTNEKLFF
>TRBJ2-3|TRBV5-1|.|.
TGCGCCAGCAGCTTGGGGCAGGGTGGCACAGATACGCAGTATTTT
CASSLGQGGTDTQYF
>TRBJ1-2|TRBV5-6|TRBD1|.
TGTGCCAGCAGCAAGGGGACAGGAGACCCTAACTATGGCTACACCTTC
CASSKGTGDPNYGYTF
>TRBJ2-6|TRBV28|TRBD1|.
TGTGCCAGCAGACTCTCCGGGACAGGGTCTGGGGCCAACGTCCTGACTTTC
CASRLSGTGSGANVLTF
>TRBJ1-6|TRBV27|TRBD1|.
TGTGCCAGCAGTGCCAGAGGGGGCGGAAGCTCCTATAATTCACCCCTCCACTTT
CASSARGGGSSYNSPLHF
>TRBJ1-5|TRBV2|.|.
TGTGCCAGCAGTGAACGGAGACTGAACAATCAGCCCCAGCATTTT
CASSERRLNNQPQHF
>TRBJ2-7|TRBV5-4|TRBD1|.
TGTGCCAGCAGCCTGGGGGCAGGGGGCGGATACGAGCAGTACTTC
CASSLGAGGGYEQYF
>TRBJ1-2|TRBV9|.|.
TGTGCCAGCAGCGTAGGTTGGGGGCGCAACTATGGCTACACCTTC
CASSVGWGRNYGYTF
>TRBJ2-6|TRBV5-1|.|.
TGCGCCAGCAGCAGGCAGACCTCTGGGGCCAACGTCCTGACTTTC
CASSRQTSGANVLTF
>TRBJ2-2|TRBV6-5|TRBD1|once
TGTGCCAGCAGTTACTATCAGGGGGCTGGAACCGGGGAGCTGTTTTTT
CASSYYQGAGTGELFF
>TRBJ2-7|TRBV21-1|.|.
TGTGCCAGCGGAGGCCCTAGCGCCCACGAGCAGTACTTC
CASGGPSAHEQYF
>TRBJ2-1|TRBV18|TRBD1|.
TGTGCCAGCTCACCATGGCGGACAGGGATAAACAATGAGCAGTTCTTC
CASSPWRTGINNEQFF
>TRBJ1-5|TRBV7-8|.|.
TGTGCCAGCAGCTTACCGCGTCGATGGGATCCCAATCAGCCCCAGCATTTT
CASSLPRRWDPNQPQHF
>TRBJ1-2|TRBV30|.|.
TGTGCCTGGAGTGTATTAGACAGATTCTATGGCTACACCTTC
CAWSVLDRFYGYTF
>TRBJ1-2|TRBV19|.|.
TGTGCCAGTAGCCTACGGGCAGGGTATGGCTACACCTTC
CASSLRAGYGYTF
>TRBJ2-7|TRBV28|.|.
TGTGCCAGCCGAACTCTGTCGCCCGGACTCTACGAGCAGTACTTC
CASRTLSPGLYEQYF
>TRBJ2-5|TRBV10-3|.|.
TGTGCCTCCGGACGAAACCAAGAGACCCAGTACTTC
CASGRNQETQYF
>TRBJ2-3|TRBV2|TRBD2|.
TGTGCCAGCAGGCGGGGGACAGATACGCAGTATTTT
CASRRGTDTQYF
>TRBJ2-1|TRBV19|TRBD2|.
TGTGCCGCAAGCGGGAGTATCTACAATGAGCAGTTCTTC
CAASGSIYNEQFF
>TRBJ2-5|TRBV15|TRBD2|once
TGTGCCACCAGCAGAGATTCGGGGGGAGCGGAGACCCAGTACTTC
CATSRDSGGAETQYF
>TRBJ1-5|TRBV6-1|TRBD1|.
TGTGCCAGCATCGGACAGGTATTAGATCAGCCCCAGCATTTT
CASIGQVLDQPQHF
>TRBJ1-1|TRBV25-1|.|.
TGTGCCAGCAGGAAGGCGGGACCCCCTAGCACTGAAGCTTTCTTT
CASRKAGPPSTEAFF
>TRBJ2-5|TRBV6-6|TRBD1|.
TGTGCATGTGGGACAGCCCAAGAGACCCAGTACTTC
CACGTAQETQYF
>TRBJ2-5|TRBV18|.|.
TGTGCCAGCTCACCGGAAGCATTACAAGAGACCCAGTACTTC
CASSPEALQETQYF
>TRBJ2-1|TRBV27|TRBD2|.
TGTGCCAGCAGCCCCCTTCGGAGCGGGAGAGTCCGGAATGAGCAGTTCTTC
CASSPLRSGRVRNEQFF
>TRBJ2-1|TRBV6-5|.|.
TGTGCCAGCAGTTACGGGGGGACGATCTACAATGAGCAGTTCTTC
CASSYGGTIYNEQFF
>TRBJ2-5|TRBV13|TRBD2|.
TGTGCCAGCAGCTCCACTAGCGGGAGGTCTCTAGAGACCCAGTACTTC
CASSSTSGRSLETQYF
>TRBJ2-3|TRBV15|TRBD2|once
TGTGCCACCAGCAGAGAATTATCCACTAGCGATGGCACAGATACGCAGTATTTT
CATSRELSTSDGTDTQYF
>TRBJ1-5|TRBV18|.|.
TGTGCCAGCTCACCACCACCACCAGGGGCGCCCCAGCATTTT
CASSPPPPGAPQHF
>TRBJ2-1|TRBV7-2|TRBD1|.
TGTGCCAGCAGCGGACAGGGTGGGTCCTACAATGAGCAGTTCTTC
CASSGQGGSYNEQFF
>TRBJ1-1|TRBV6-5|TRBD1|.
TGTGCCAGCAGTTCGGGACAGGACGTACGCGCTTTCTTT
CASSSGQDVRAFF
>TRBJ2-3|TRBV9|.|.
TGTGCCAGCAGCGTAGGAGGCAGCAGCACAGATACGCAGTATTTT
CASSVGGSSTDTQYF
>TRBJ2-3|TRBV7-3|TRBD1|.
TGTGCCAGCAGCTTGGCCGGGACAGGGGCAGATACGCAGTATTTT
CASSLAGTGADTQYF
>TRBJ1-3|TRBV30|.|.
TGTGCCACAAGGTCGAGCTCTGGAAACACCATATATTTT
CATRSSSGNTIYF
>TRBJ2-3|TRBV5-1|.|.
TGCGCCAGCAGCTTTGCCGGACGGACTAGCACAGATACGCAGTATTTT
CASSFAGRTSTDTQYF
>TRBJ2-2|TRBV27|.|.
TGTGCCAGCAGTTTATGGGGGGATATTGGCCCCTACACCGGGGAGCTGTTTTTT
CASSLWGDIGPYTGELFF
>TRBJ2-4|TRBV2|.|.
TGTGCCAGCAGTGCCCTCGAGGGAGGGGGGGCCAAAAACATTCAGTACTTC
CASSALEGGGAKNIQYF
>TRBJ1-6|TRBV28|.|.
TGTGCCAGCAGCCGAGCAGGAAGTTCACCCCTCCACTTT
CASSRAGSSPLHF
>TRBJ1-1|TRBV6-6|.|.
TGTGCCAGCAGTCCGAGGGGTTTCGGTGAAGCTTTCTTT
CASSPRGFGEAFF
>TRBJ2-3|TRBV7-2|.|.
TGTGCCAGCAGCTTCCAAACGGCCGGAGATACGCAGTATTTT
CASSFQTAGDTQYF
>TRBJ2-7|TRBV5-8|TRBD1|few
TGTGCCAGCAGCTTGTTGGAGGGACAGGGTCCCGAGCAGTACTTC
CASSLLEGQGPEQYF
>TRBJ1-1|TRBV5-4|TRBD1|.
TGTGCCAGCAGCTACGGACAGGAGAACACTGAAGCTTTCTTT
CASSYGQENTEAFF
>TRBJ1-5|TRBV7-2|.|.
TGTGCCAGCAGCTCCACAGGGAACGGCAATCAGCCCCAGCATTTT
CASSSTGNGNQPQHF
>TRBJ1-2|TRBV29-1|.|.
TGCAGCGTTGCACAGGACTATGGCTACACCTTC
CSVAQDYGYTF
>TRBJ1-5|TRBV10-3|.|once
TGTGCCATCAAATCGGACAAGGTAGGGAATCAGCCCCAGCATTTT
CAIKSDKVGNQPQHF
>TRBJ2-1|TRBV29-1|TRBD2|.
TGCAGCGTAGCGGGGGCGAGCTCCTACAATGAGCAGTTCTTC
CSVAGASSYNEQFF